This T cell receptor (beta chain) was found in a study of molecular identifiers for immune sequencing clone quantification. The overall study: Replicate experiments took RNA from around 20,000 or 100,000 naive CD8 cells, divided it five ways and sequenced four.

The CDR3 consists of 15 residues. Germline V gene sequence: CDR1 SGHRS, CDR2 YFSETQ. The V end was cut by 5 bases, the J end by 3 bases, with 17 bases between. In this sample, this clonotype turned up many times. Sorting recovered naive CD8 T cells on a CD8+CD4-CCR7+CD45RA+ profile. TCRdb processed the PCR reads anew with MiXCR; each CDR3 protein has one entry. This table has about 640,000 distinct CDR3 sequences, just under 20% appearing once. The TCR sequence derives from a human donor in good health. Some libraries in this study had Jurkat cell RNA spiked in. The V and J genes are TRBV5-1 and TRBJ1-2; no clear D gene. The sample was naive CD8+ T cells from blood, with Jurkat cell RNA spiked in. Subset indicated: FACS-sorted CD8+CD4-CCR7+CD45RA+ naive T cells. CDR3 residues: CASRVEPPADYGYTF. CDR3 bases: TGCGCCAGCAGGGTTGAACCCCCTGCGGACTATGGCTACACCTTC.